A selection of T cell receptor beta chains follows, all from one sample in a study of blood T cell repertoires in COVID-19. Assay used: immunoSEQ multiplex PCR; TCRdb lists only in-frame clones, some missing. The profile shows about 260,000 clones, around nine tenths of them singletons. Sequencing was carried out using peripheral blood. The receptors here all came from a man aged 40-55 years with active or convalescent COVID-19. Both conserved end residues are part of each CDR3. Fields, in order: clone size, D gene, J gene, V gene, CDR3 protein, CDR3 DNA. D genes are given only for firm matches. Clone size is not always given. Where it is, it says once, few, many or a class for expanded clones.

NA,TRBD2,TRBJ2-4,TRBV2,CASSSGTRNIQYF,TGTGCCAGCAGTTCCGGGACTAGGAACATTCAGTACTTC
few,TRBD1,TRBJ2-7,TRBV13,CASLNRDRVGDEQYF,TGTGCCAGCCTCAACCGGGACAGGGTAGGAGACGAGCAGTACTTC
NA,TRBD1,TRBJ1-4,TRBV5-5,CASSPPGTANEKLFF,TGTGCCAGCAGCCCACCCGGGACAGCTAATGAAAAACTGTTTTTT
NA,NA,TRBJ2-3,TRBV2,CASRETDTQYF,TGTGCCAGCAGGGAGACAGATACGCAGTATTTT
few,TRBD2,TRBJ2-2,TRBV11-3,CASSASGTSAGELFF,TGTGCCAGCAGCGCCTCCGGGACTAGCGCCGGGGAGCTGTTTTTT
NA,TRBD2,TRBJ2-1,TRBV24-1,CATSDSPGLAGDRNEQFF,TGTGCCACCAGTGACTCACCCGGACTAGCGGGAGATCGAAATGAGCAGTTCTTC
once,NA,TRBJ2-7,TRBV27,CASSLFTGSYEQYF,TGTGCCAGCAGTCTCTTCACAGGGTCCTACGAGCAGTACTTC
few,TRBD1,TRBJ1-5,TRBV15,CATSSSTGGYQPQHF,TGTGCCACCAGCAGTTCAACAGGGGGCTATCAGCCCCAGCATTTT
few,NA,TRBJ1-1,TRBV28,CASSLAGGFDTEAFF,TGTGCCAGCAGTTTGGCCGGCGGGTTTGACACTGAAGCTTTCTTT
NA,TRBD1,TRBJ1-4,TRBV28,CASSLTGTANEKLFF,TGTGCCAGCAGTTTAACCGGGACAGCTAATGAAAAACTGTTTTTT
NA,TRBD1,TRBJ1-2,TRBV23-1,CASSPFLQGASNYGYTF,TGCGCCAGCAGTCCTTTCCTGCAGGGGGCCTCTAACTATGGCTACACCTTC
NA,TRBD1,TRBJ1-2,TRBV5-1,CASSSRQGRDYGYTF,TGCGCCAGCAGCTCGAGACAGGGTCGGGACTATGGCTACACCTTC
NA,NA,TRBJ2-1,TRBV9,CASSVDIMINEQFF,TGTGCCAGCAGCGTGGACATCATGATCAATGAGCAGTTCTTC
NA,NA,TRBJ2-5,TRBV29-1,CSTTGLKTQYF,TGCAGCACAACAGGGTTGAAGACCCAGTACTTC
NA,TRBD1,TRBJ1-6,TRBV19,CASSSQGAYNSPLHF,TGTGCCAGTAGTTCACAGGGGGCCTATAATTCACCCCTCCACTTT
NA,NA,TRBJ2-3,TRBV5-1,CASSSVRTDTQYF,TGCGCCAGCAGCTCAGTCCGCACAGATACGCAGTATTTT
NA,NA,TRBJ2-1,TRBV28,CASTHPGPAFNEQFF,TGTGCCAGCACCCATCCGGGTCCCGCATTCAATGAGCAGTTCTTC
NA,NA,TRBJ2-2,TRBV27,CASSLRSGELFF,TGTGCCAGCAGTTTACGGTCAGGGGAGCTGTTTTTT
NA,TRBD1,TRBJ1-6,TRBV10-3,CAIRPGTGGTSTSPLHF,TGTGCCATCAGACCTGGGACAGGGGGAACTTCTACTTCACCCCTCCACTTT
NA,TRBD1,TRBJ1-5,TRBV4-1,CASSQITGALVLQPQHF,TGCGCCAGCAGCCAGATTACAGGGGCCCTTGTCCTTCAGCCCCAGCATTTT
NA,NA,TRBJ1-6,TRBV15,CATSRDRGSNSPLHF,TGTGCCACCAGCAGAGACAGGGGCTCTAATTCACCCCTCCACTTT
few,NA,TRBJ1-5,TRBV4-1,CASSQERTVLNSNQPQHF,TGCGCCAGCAGCCAAGAAAGGACAGTCTTAAATAGCAATCAGCCCCAGCATTTT
NA,NA,TRBJ1-6,TRBV2,CASPLSRDSPLHF,TGTGCCAGCCCCCTCAGCAGGGATTCACCCCTCCACTTT
NA,TRBD1,TRBJ1-2,TRBV28,CASITGGGQKGYTF,TGTGCCAGCATTACAGGGGGGGGCCAAAAAGGCTACACCTTC